This T cell receptor beta chain was documented in a study of T cells in Graves' hyperthyroidism and ophthalmopathy. TCR beta CDR3 regions were amplified from RNA. The TCR CDR3 was amplified in a first-round RT-PCR using the HTBI primer set. MiXCR, run by TCRdb on the multiplex PCR reads, gives a single entry per CDR3 protein. Among about 570,000 distinct CDR3 sequences, around 46% were seen once, and the ten largest hold 19%. Exclusions: uncontrolled infection, other autoimmune disease, pregnancy, lactation. Based on clinical symptoms, serum thyroxine and TRAb, thyroid ultrasound and orbital computed tomography, diagnoses were reached. Notes on this clonotype: What it binds is not known.

Points from the study as a whole: Most thyroid clonotypes with frequency above 0.001 were detected in blood.

Per the germline V gene, CDR1 is SQVTM and CDR2 is ANQGSEA. CDR3 size: 14 residues. V was cut by 7 bases and J by 3 bases, with 15 bases left in between. Sequenced input: peripheral blood or thyroid tissue (not recorded which). The rearrangement links TRBV29-1 to TRBJ2-2, with D perhaps matching TRBD1 or TRBD2 (5 bases each). This TCR was sampled from an adult woman with Graves' disease, either hyperthyroidism or ophthalmopathy (not recorded which). CDR3 in amino acids: CSDLDGTHTGELFF. The CDR3 nucleotides are TGCAGCGACCTCGACGGGACGCACACCGGGGAGCTGTTTTTT.